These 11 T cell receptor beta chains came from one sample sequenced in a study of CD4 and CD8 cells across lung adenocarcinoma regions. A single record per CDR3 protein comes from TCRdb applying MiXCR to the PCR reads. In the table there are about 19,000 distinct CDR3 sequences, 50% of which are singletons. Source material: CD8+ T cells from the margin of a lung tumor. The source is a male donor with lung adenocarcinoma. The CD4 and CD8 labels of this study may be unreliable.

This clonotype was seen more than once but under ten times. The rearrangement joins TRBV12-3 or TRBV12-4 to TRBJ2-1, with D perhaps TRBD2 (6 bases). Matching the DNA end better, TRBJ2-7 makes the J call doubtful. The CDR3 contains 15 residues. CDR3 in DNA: TGTGCCAGCAGTCGGGACTCTGGGAGCTCCTACGAGCAGTACTTC. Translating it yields CASSRDSGSSYEQYF.

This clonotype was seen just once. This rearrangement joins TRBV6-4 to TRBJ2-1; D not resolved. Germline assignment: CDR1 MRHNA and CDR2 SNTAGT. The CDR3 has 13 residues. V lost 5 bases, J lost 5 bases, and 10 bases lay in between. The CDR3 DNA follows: TGTGCCAGCAGTCCTGCCTTGGACAATGAGCAGTTCTTC. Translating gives CASSPALDNEQFF.

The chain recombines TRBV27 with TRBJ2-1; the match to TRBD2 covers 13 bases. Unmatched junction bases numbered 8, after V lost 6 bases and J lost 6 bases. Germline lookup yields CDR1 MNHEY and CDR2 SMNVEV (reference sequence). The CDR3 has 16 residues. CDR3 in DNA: TGTGCCAGCAGCGCCCGGGGGACTAGCGGGATCAATGAGCAGTTCTTC. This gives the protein CASSARGTSGINEQFF.

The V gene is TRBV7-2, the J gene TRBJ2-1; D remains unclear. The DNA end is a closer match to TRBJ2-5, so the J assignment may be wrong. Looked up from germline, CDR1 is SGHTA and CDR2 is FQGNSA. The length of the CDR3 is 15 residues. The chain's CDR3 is CASSPPLNSAETQYF. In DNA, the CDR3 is TGTGCCAGCAGCCCCCCACTCAACTCGGCGGAGACCCAGTACTTC.

CDR3 sequence: CASKAQTGGEQYF. CDR3 nucleotide sequence: TGCGCCAGCAAGGCCCAGACAGGAGGCGAGCAGTACTTC. The V gene is TRBV5-1, the J gene TRBJ2-5; D may be TRBD1 (6 bases). The J call is uncertain, as TRBJ2-7 better fits the DNA end. This CDR3 contains 13 residues. Germline V gene sequence: CDR1 SGHRS, CDR2 YFSETQ.

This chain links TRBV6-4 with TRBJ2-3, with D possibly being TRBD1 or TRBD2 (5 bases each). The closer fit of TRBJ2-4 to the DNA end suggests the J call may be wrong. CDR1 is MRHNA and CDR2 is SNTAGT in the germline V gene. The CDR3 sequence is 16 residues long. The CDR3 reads CASSDPGPCGTDIQYF. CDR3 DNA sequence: TGTGCCAGCAGTGACCCGGGGCCGTGCGGCACAGATATTCAGTACTTC.

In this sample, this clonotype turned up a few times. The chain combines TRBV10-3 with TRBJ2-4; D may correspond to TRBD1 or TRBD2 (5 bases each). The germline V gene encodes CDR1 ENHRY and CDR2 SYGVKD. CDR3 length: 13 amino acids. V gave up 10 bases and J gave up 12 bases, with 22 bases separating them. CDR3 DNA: TGTGCCACGGGGCTGGGTGGCACAGATACTCAGTACTTC. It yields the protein CATGLGGTDTQYF.

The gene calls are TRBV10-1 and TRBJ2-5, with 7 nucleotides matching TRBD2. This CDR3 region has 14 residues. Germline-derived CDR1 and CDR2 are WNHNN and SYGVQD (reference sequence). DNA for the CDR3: TGCGCGGGGATCGGGGGGTGTGACCAAGAGACCCAGTACTTC. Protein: CAGIGGCDQETQYF.

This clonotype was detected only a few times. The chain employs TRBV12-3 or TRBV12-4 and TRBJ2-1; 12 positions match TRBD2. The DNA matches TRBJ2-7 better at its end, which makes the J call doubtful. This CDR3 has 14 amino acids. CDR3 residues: CASSPLAGGYEQYF. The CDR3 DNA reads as TGTGCCAGCAGTCCACTAGCGGGAGGCTACGAGCAGTACTTC.

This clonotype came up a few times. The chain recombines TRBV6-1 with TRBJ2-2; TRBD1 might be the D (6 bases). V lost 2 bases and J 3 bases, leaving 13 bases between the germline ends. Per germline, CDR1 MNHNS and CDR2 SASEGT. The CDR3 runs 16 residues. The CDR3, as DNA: TGTGCCAGCAGTGAATTAATACAGGGCTACACCGGGGAGCTGTTTTTT. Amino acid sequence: CASSELIQGYTGELFF.

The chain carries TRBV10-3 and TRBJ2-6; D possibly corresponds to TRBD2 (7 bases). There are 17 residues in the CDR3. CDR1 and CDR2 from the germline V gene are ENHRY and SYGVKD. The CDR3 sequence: CGGRGGGGGGGANVLTF. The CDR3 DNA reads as TGTGGGGGGAGGGGGGGGGGGGGGGGGGGGGGGGCCAACGTCCTGACTTTC.